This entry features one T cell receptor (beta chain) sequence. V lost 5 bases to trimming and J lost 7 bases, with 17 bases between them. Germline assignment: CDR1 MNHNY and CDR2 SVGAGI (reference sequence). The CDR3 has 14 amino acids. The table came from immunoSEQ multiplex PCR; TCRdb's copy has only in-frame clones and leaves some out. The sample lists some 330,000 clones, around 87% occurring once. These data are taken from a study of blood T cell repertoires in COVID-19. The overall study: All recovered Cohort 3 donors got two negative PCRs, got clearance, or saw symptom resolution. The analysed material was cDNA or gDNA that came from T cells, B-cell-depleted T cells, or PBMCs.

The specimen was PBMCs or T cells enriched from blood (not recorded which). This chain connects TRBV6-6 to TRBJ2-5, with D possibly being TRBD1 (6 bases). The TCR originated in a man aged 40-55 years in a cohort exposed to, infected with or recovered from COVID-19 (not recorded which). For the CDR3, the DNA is TGTGCCAGCAGTAATACAGGGACGGCTACGACCCAGTACTTC. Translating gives CASSNTGTATTQYF.